The T cell receptor (beta chain) under discussion was sequenced for a study of blood T cell repertoires in COVID-19. Original methodology: The authors estimated nucleated cell counts from reference gene primer amplification. Only in-frame clones appear in the TCRdb table, and some are missing; sequencing was by immunoSEQ multiplex PCR. The DNA was the basis for D and trimming; V, J and clone size are from that table. The profile shows some 70,000 clones, about 85% of them singletons. This CDR3 contains 15 residues. J gave up 6 bases and V 5 bases, and 7 bases lay outside the gene matches. Looked up from germline, CDR1 is KGHDR and CDR2 is SFDVKD. This clone occurred once.

Material for sequencing was peripheral blood. This sequence was found in a woman aged 45-60 years with COVID-19, enrolled during active disease. The chain carries TRBV24-1 and TRBJ2-2; 8 bases match TRBD2. CDR3 amino acids: CATSVAGRASGELFF. CDR3 in DNA: TGTGCCACCAGTGTTGCCGGGAGGGCCTCCGGGGAGCTGTTTTTT.